This paragraph covers one TCR beta chain sequence. Antigen specificity is unknown. Treatment given: oral pan-JAK inhibitor, 5-10 mg twice daily. Alopecia areata patients had lesional scalp punch biopsies and peripheral blood taken from them. The data were taken from a study of CD8+ T cells in alopecia areata. On the study more broadly: Each day, treated patients took oral tofacitinib twice, at 5 to 10 mg per dose.

Sequencing relied on a cDNA template that was reverse transcribed from extracted RNA. Measured with immunoSEQ multiplex PCR; TCRdb has only the in-frame clones, and not every one. Of around 200,000 clones in the sample, around 56% are singletons; the top ten hold approximately 0.69%. Study-wide findings and caveats: It was observed that many expanded lesional clones persisted in scalp and blood during tofacitinib.

The sequence was obtained from a human donor with alopecia areata. The sequences come from CD4+ T cells sorted from blood, collected at week 4, from a patient treated with tofacitinib.

In DNA, the CDR3 is TGTGCCAGCAGTGAAGGGCGGGTGCCTAATGAAAAACTGTTTTTT. As protein: CASSEGRVPNEKLFF. V gene TRBV2 combines with J gene TRBJ1-4; unclear D gene. Trimming pared 1 base from V and 3 bases from J, leaving 9 bases between. This CDR3 spans 15 amino acids. The germline V gene has CDR1 SNHLY and CDR2 FYNNEI.